The clone carrying this T cell receptor beta chain has just a few counts. A much larger clonotype is one base distant, so this may be a read error. Trimming pared 6 bases from V and 6 bases from J, leaving 6 bases between. The CDR3 spans 11 residues. Germline CDR1 reads SNHLY; CDR2 reads FYNNEI. This sample was included in a study of shared clonotypes between healthy human individuals. Here immunoSEQ multiplex PCR was the method, and the copy in TCRdb shows in-frame clones only, minus some. The data hold 150,000 to 200,000 clones, with approximately 61% observed a single time. The chain has TRBV2 and TRBJ2-1, with D unresolved. What was sequenced was memory CD4+ T cells sorted from blood. As for subset: CD45RA-negative fraction. The receptor was isolated from a man aged 30 to 45 in good health. CDR3 sequence reads: CASRFANEQFF. The CDR3 DNA reads as TGTGCCAGCAGATTCGCCAATGAGCAGTTCTTC.